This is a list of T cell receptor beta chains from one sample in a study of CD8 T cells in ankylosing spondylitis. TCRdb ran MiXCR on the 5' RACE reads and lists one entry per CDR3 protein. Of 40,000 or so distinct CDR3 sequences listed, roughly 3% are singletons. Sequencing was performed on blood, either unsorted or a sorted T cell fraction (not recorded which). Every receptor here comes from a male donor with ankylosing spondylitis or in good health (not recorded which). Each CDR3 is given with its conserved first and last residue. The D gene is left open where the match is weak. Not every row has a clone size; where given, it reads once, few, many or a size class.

CDR3aa: CASTVGAGRDTQYF
CDR3nt: TGTGCCAGCACTGTGGGAGCGGGCCGAGATACGCAGTATTTT
abundance: few
j_gene: TRBJ2-3
v_gene: TRBV9
d_gene: NA

CDR3aa: CASSVALSGQETQYF
CDR3nt: TGTGCCAGCAGCGTAGCTTTAAGCGGCCAAGAGACCCAGTACTTC
abundance: many
j_gene: TRBJ2-5
v_gene: TRBV9
d_gene: NA

CDR3aa: CASSVGQVTGELFF
CDR3nt: TGTGCCAGCAGCGTAGGACAGGTCACCGGGGAGCTGTTTTTT
abundance: many
j_gene: TRBJ2-2
v_gene: TRBV9
d_gene: NA

CDR3aa: CASSVAGQGARGYTF
CDR3nt: TGTGCCAGCAGCGTAGCGGGACAGGGGGCGCGGGGCTACACCTTC
abundance: many
j_gene: TRBJ1-2
v_gene: TRBV9
d_gene: TRBD1

CDR3aa: CASSPGYTEAFF
CDR3nt: TGTGCCAGCAGCCCAGGATATACTGAAGCTTTCTTT
abundance: many
j_gene: TRBJ1-1
v_gene: TRBV9
d_gene: NA

CDR3aa: CASSVGTSGSGFNEQFF
CDR3nt: TGTGCCAGCAGCGTCGGGACTAGCGGGAGTGGGTTCAATGAGCAGTTCTTC
abundance: few
j_gene: TRBJ2-1
v_gene: TRBV9
d_gene: TRBD2

CDR3aa: CASSVEGRGDNEQFF
CDR3nt: TGTGCCAGCAGCGTAGAGGGCAGGGGAGACAATGAGCAGTTCTTC
abundance: many
j_gene: TRBJ2-1
v_gene: TRBV9
d_gene: NA

CDR3aa: CASKKGQGEVYGYTF
CDR3nt: TGTGCCAGCAAGAAAGGACAGGGAGAGGTCTATGGCTACACCTTC
abundance: many
j_gene: TRBJ1-2
v_gene: TRBV9
d_gene: TRBD1

CDR3aa: CASSPREGAVGYTF
CDR3nt: TGTGCCAGCAGCCCCCGGGAGGGGGCCGTTGGCTACACCTTC
abundance: few
j_gene: TRBJ1-2
v_gene: TRBV9
d_gene: TRBD1

CDR3aa: CASSATILGNEQFF
CDR3nt: TGTGCCAGCAGCGCAACTATTTTGGGGAATGAGCAGTTCTTC
abundance: many
j_gene: TRBJ2-1
v_gene: TRBV9
d_gene: NA

CDR3aa: CASSVDSASYNEQFF
CDR3nt: TGTGCCAGCAGCGTAGATAGCGCGTCCTACAATGAGCAGTTCTTC
abundance: many
j_gene: TRBJ2-1
v_gene: TRBV9
d_gene: NA

CDR3aa: CASSRTAGQETQYF
CDR3nt: TGTGCCAGCAGCCGGACGGCAGGCCAAGAGACCCAGTACTTC
abundance: many
j_gene: TRBJ2-5
v_gene: TRBV9
d_gene: NA

CDR3aa: CASSVGLAPYNEQFF
CDR3nt: TGTGCCAGCAGCGTAGGACTAGCCCCCTACAATGAGCAGTTCTTC
abundance: NA
j_gene: TRBJ2-1
v_gene: TRBV9
d_gene: TRBD2

CDR3aa: CASSKSGGNYGYTF
CDR3nt: TGTGCCAGCAGCAAATCGGGGGGGAACTATGGCTACACCTTC
abundance: many
j_gene: TRBJ1-2
v_gene: TRBV9
d_gene: NA

CDR3aa: CASSPGLLGEETQYF
CDR3nt: TGTGCCAGCAGCCCGGGACTCTTGGGGGAAGAGACCCAGTACTTC
abundance: many
j_gene: TRBJ2-5
v_gene: TRBV9
d_gene: NA

CDR3aa: CASSTFSGANVLTF
CDR3nt: TGTGCCAGCAGCACATTCTCTGGGGCCAACGTCCTGACTTTC
abundance: many
j_gene: TRBJ2-6
v_gene: TRBV9
d_gene: NA

CDR3aa: CASSVGARSSYNEQFF
CDR3nt: TGTGCCAGCAGCGTAGGGGCGAGGAGCTCCTACAATGAGCAGTTCTTC
abundance: many
j_gene: TRBJ2-1
v_gene: TRBV9
d_gene: NA

CDR3aa: CASSVLEASETQYF
CDR3nt: TGTGCCAGCAGCGTTCTTGAAGCATCAGAGACCCAGTACTTC
abundance: many
j_gene: TRBJ2-5
v_gene: TRBV9
d_gene: NA

CDR3aa: CTSSVGPTDTQYF
CDR3nt: TGTACCAGCAGCGTAGGCCCCACAGATACGCAGTATTTT
abundance: NA
j_gene: TRBJ2-3
v_gene: TRBV9
d_gene: NA

CDR3aa: CASSAQVGTDTQYF
CDR3nt: TGTGCCAGCAGCGCCCAAGTGGGCACAGATACGCAGTATTTT
abundance: many
j_gene: TRBJ2-3
v_gene: TRBV9
d_gene: NA

CDR3aa: CASSVADGNTEAFF
CDR3nt: TGTGCCAGCAGCGTAGCGGACGGGAACACTGAAGCTTTCTTT
abundance: many
j_gene: TRBJ1-1
v_gene: TRBV9
d_gene: NA

CDR3aa: CASSAPGGGAKNIQYF
CDR3nt: TGTGCCAGCAGCGCCCCTGGGGGGGGGGCCAAAAACATTCAGTACTTC
abundance: many
j_gene: TRBJ2-4
v_gene: TRBV9
d_gene: TRBD2

CDR3aa: CASSVGRGRQETQYF
CDR3nt: TGTGCCAGCAGCGTAGGGAGAGGGCGTCAAGAGACCCAGTACTTC
abundance: many
j_gene: TRBJ2-5
v_gene: TRBV9
d_gene: NA

CDR3aa: CASSPRSSGRQGSTEAFF
CDR3nt: TGTGCCAGCAGCCCTCGTAGTAGCGGCAGACAGGGAAGCACTGAAGCTTTCTTT
abundance: many
j_gene: TRBJ1-1
v_gene: TRBV9
d_gene: TRBD1

CDR3aa: CASRPPSGYSTDTQYF
CDR3nt: TGTGCCAGCAGACCACCTAGCGGGTATAGCACAGATACGCAGTATTTT
abundance: NA
j_gene: TRBJ2-3
v_gene: TRBV9
d_gene: TRBD2

CDR3aa: CASSVGDRDHEQFF
CDR3nt: TGTGCCAGCAGCGTAGGTGACAGGGACCATGAGCAGTTCTTC
abundance: many
j_gene: TRBJ2-1
v_gene: TRBV9
d_gene: TRBD1

CDR3aa: CASSPDWTSYNEQFF
CDR3nt: TGTGCCAGCAGTCCCGACTGGACTTCCTACAATGAGCAGTTCTTC
abundance: few
j_gene: TRBJ2-1
v_gene: TRBV9
d_gene: NA

CDR3aa: CASSPRLAMNTEAFF
CDR3nt: TGTGCCAGCAGCCCGCGGTTGGCCATGAACACTGAAGCTTTCTTT
abundance: many
j_gene: TRBJ1-1
v_gene: TRBV9
d_gene: NA

CDR3aa: CASSVGDSAKNIQYF
CDR3nt: TGTGCCAGCAGCGTAGGGGACAGTGCCAAAAACATTCAGTACTTC
abundance: many
j_gene: TRBJ2-4
v_gene: TRBV9
d_gene: TRBD1

CDR3aa: CASSVMGLEPFDTQYF
CDR3nt: TGTGCCAGCAGCGTAATGGGACTAGAACCCTTCGATACGCAGTATTTT
abundance: many
j_gene: TRBJ2-3
v_gene: TRBV9
d_gene: TRBD2